This T cell receptor (beta chain) was observed in a study of tumor and adjacent non-tumor tissue in lung cancer. Study in general: The patients, roughly 9 men and 5 or 6 women, were about 30 to 76 with stage I to III disease.

Three rounds of nested PCR, following a modified ARM-PCR protocol, produced the TCRbeta library. MiXCR, run by TCRdb on the multiplex PCR reads, gives a single entry per CDR3 protein. The sample lists about 93,000 distinct CDR3 sequences; 67% were seen once. Comments on this clonotype: What it binds is not known.

The template was RNA from unsorted bulk tissue. The germline CDR1 and CDR2 sequences are SGHVS and FQNEAQ. The V gene end was trimmed by 8 bases and the J gene end by 6 bases; junction bases not matched to a gene: 12. The CDR3 totals 14 residues. Study-wide findings and caveats: Tumor tissue had significantly higher TCR diversity than normal lung.

The sample consisted of lung tumor tissue. The V and J genes are TRBV7-8 and TRBJ2-7; 8 bases align to TRBD1. The origin of this receptor is a man aged 60-69 years with non-small cell lung cancer. The CDR3 DNA follows: TGTGCCAGCGGCCTCCAGGGGGCCGCCTCCGAGCAGTACTTC. It translates to CASGLQGAASEQYF. Looking up the rest from reference TRBV7-8 and TRBJ2-7 gives the full variable domain: GAGVSQSPRYKVAKRGQDVALRCDPISGHVSLFWYQQALGQGPEFLTYFQNEAQLDKSGLPSDRFFAERPEGSVSTLKIQRTQQEDSAVYLCASGLQGAASEQYFGPGTRLTVT.